The clone carrying this T cell receptor beta chain was observed at least ten times. Its antigen remains unidentified. V lost 3 bases, J lost 0 bases, and 6 bases lay in between. The CDR3 extends over 14 amino acids. Germline CDR1 reads MDHEN; CDR2 reads SYDVKM. The data are from a study of T cells in Graves' hyperthyroidism and ophthalmopathy. Whole-study results and caveats: The majority of expanded thyroid clonotypes above 0.001 also appeared in blood. A 13 V-J signature model discriminated ophthalmopathy versus stable hyperthyroidism.

Under 3 months was the duration of disease in ophthalmopathy patients, who also had a Clinical Activity Score of at least 3 and a NOSPECS grade of at least 4. TCR beta CDR3 sequences were amplified from RNA transcripts. The TCR CDR3 first-round RT-PCR relied on the HTBI primer set. MiXCR was run by TCRdb on the multiplex PCR reads, yielding one entry per CDR3 protein. The sample lists about 400,000 distinct CDR3 sequences; about 14% were seen once. Sample: blood. The receptor's source is a woman under 40 with Graves' ophthalmopathy. The chain couples TRBV28 to TRBJ1-5; D remains unclear. DNA of the CDR3: TGTGCCAGCAGTTTTACTGGTAGCAATCAGCCCCAGCATTTT. It translates to CASSFTGSNQPQHF.